This entry is about one T cell receptor beta chain. The antigen is not known. CDR1 is MNHEY and CDR2 is SMNVEV in the germline V gene (reference sequence). Trimming left V 5 bases short and J 6 bases short, with 12 bases between. This CDR3 is built from 13 residues. The assay was immunoSEQ multiplex PCR, and TCRdb's table has in-frame clones only and misses some. The sample shows 84,000 or so clones, approximately 90% of them seen only once. This sample was taken from a study of T cell responses to AZD1222 COVID-19 vaccine. Study-wide results and limits: Epitopes outside B.1.351 and B.1.1.7 mutated regions reportedly drew nearly half of spike TCRs.

Sequences were derived from peripheral blood, sampled on day 0 of AZD1222 vaccination. V and J are TRBV27 and TRBJ2-3, with no clear D. This TCR was sampled from an adult in good health. The chain's CDR3 is CASSLGRRDTQYF. DNA for the CDR3: TGTGCCAGCAGTCTAGGACGACGCGATACGCAGTATTTT.